One and the same sample provided the 10 T cell receptor beta chains below, sequenced in a study of T cells expressing NK-cell markers. From the 5' RACE reads, TCRdb lists one entry per CDR3 protein and no DNA. This repertoire includes about 410,000 distinct CDR3 sequences. Sequencing was performed on blood T cells: a sorted CD56 or NKG2C T cell subset, CD4+ or CD8+ T cells, or bulk PBMC T cells (not recorded which). Source of these receptors: a woman in her fifties or sixties in good health.

The J gene is TRBJ2-1, the V gene TRBV5-1; TCRdb's D gene call, TRBD2, goes unchecked for lack of DNA. The CDR3 runs to 13 residues. The germline V gene encodes CDR1 SGHRS and CDR2 YFSETQ. CDR3 loop: CASSNTSLAEQFF.

V and J are TRBV29-1 and TRBJ1-2; TCRdb proposes TRBD1, but this gene call is untestable without DNA. The CDR3 sequence is 11 residues long. Germline V gives CDR1 SQVTM, CDR2 ANQGSEA. This CDR3 reads CSGQSNYGYTF.

This chain links TRBV13 with TRBJ2-7; no DNA is available, so the TRBD2 call from TCRdb remains unchecked. Germline V gene sequence: CDR1 PRHDT, CDR2 FYEKMQ (reference sequence). This CDR3 has 14 amino acids. CDR3 protein: CASRSSGRVREQYF.

The chain couples TRBV10-1 to TRBJ2-5; TCRdb indicates TRBD1, and absent DNA this call remains unverified. CDR3 size: 16 residues. Germline-derived CDR1 and CDR2 are WNHNN and SYGVQD (reference sequence). The CDR3 protein is CASSEGRARDQETQYF.

The CDR3 spells CASSWGLAEPGETQYF. The chain is built from TRBV5-1 and TRBJ2-5; the D call from TCRdb, TRBD2, cannot be confirmed without DNA. This CDR3 spans 16 amino acids. CDR1 and CDR2 (germline): SGHRS, YFSETQ.

The rearrangement uses TRBV27 and TRBJ2-6. CDR1 and CDR2 from the germline V gene are MNHEY and SMNVEV (reference sequence). There are 15 residues in the CDR3. The CDR3 loop reads CASSWGRSGANVLTF.

This chain connects TRBV5-1 to TRBJ2-2; lacking DNA, the TRBD2 call made by TCRdb goes unchecked. The CDR3 extends over 17 amino acids. CDR1 and CDR2 (germline): SGHRS, YFSETQ. CDR3 loop: CASSHPAREVLTGELFF.

The chain couples TRBV27 to TRBJ1-2; TCRdb outputs TRBD1, but without DNA this stays unchecked. There are 14 residues in the CDR3. CDR1 MNHEY and CDR2 SMNVEV come from the germline V gene (reference sequence). This CDR3 reads CASSSRVSDYGYTF.

The V gene is TRBV12-3 or TRBV12-4, the J gene TRBJ1-1; TCRdb calls TRBD1, which cannot be checked without DNA. The CDR3 totals 14 residues. The CDR3 protein is CASKRTGERTEAFF.

The chain has TRBV4-2 and TRBJ1-4; the TRBD1 assignment by TCRdb is unverifiable without DNA. The CDR3 consists of 15 residues. Germline V gives CDR1 LGHNA, CDR2 YNFKEQ. The CDR3 here is CASSQDRQEKEKLFF.